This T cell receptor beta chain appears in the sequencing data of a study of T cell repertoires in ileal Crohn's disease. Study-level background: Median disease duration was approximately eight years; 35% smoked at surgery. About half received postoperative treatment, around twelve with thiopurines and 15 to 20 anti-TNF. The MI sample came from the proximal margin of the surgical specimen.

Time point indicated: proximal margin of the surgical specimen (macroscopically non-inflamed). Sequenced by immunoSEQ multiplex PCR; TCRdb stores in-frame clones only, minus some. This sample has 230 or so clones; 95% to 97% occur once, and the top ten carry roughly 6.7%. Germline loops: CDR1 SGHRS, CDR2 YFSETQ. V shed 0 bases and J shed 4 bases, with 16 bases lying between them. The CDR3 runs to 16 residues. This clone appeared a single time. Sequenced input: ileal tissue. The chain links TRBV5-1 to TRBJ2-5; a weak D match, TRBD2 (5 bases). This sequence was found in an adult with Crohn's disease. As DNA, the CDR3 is TGCGCCAGCAGCTTGGGTACTACTAGGAAGGGAGAGACCCAGTACTTC. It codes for CASSLGTTRKGETQYF. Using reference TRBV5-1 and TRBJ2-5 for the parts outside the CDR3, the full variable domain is KAGVTQTPRYLIKTRGQQVTLSCSPISGHRSVSWYQQTPGQGLQFLFEYFSETQRNKGNFPGRFSGRQFSNSRSEMNVSTLELGDSALYLCASSLGTTRKGETQYFGPGTRLLVL.